Listed below are T cell receptor beta chains from one sample, sequenced in a study of early T cells in non-severe SARS-CoV-2 infection. TCRdb passed the 5' RACE reads through MiXCR, listing each CDR3 protein once. Among tens of thousands of distinct CDR3 sequences listed, 9% to 15% were seen once. The source material was whole blood. The receptors shown here come from an adult who was a healthcare worker with PCR-confirmed SARS-CoV-2 infection or an uninfected control (not recorded which). CDR3s include the opening cysteine and the closing phenylalanine or tryptophan. The D gene is left open where the match is weak. Only part of the rows carry a size: once, few, many, or a class if the clone is expanded.

abundance: few
j_gene: TRBJ1-2
v_gene: TRBV29-1
d_gene: -
CDR3aa: CSVDFGQSYGYTF
CDR3nt: TGCAGCGTTGATTTTGGACAGAGCTATGGCTACACCTTC

abundance: few
j_gene: TRBJ2-4
v_gene: TRBV3-1
d_gene: -
CDR3aa: CASSQVGSQNIQYF
CDR3nt: TGTGCCAGCAGCCAAGTGGGGAGTCAGAACATTCAGTACTTC

abundance: -
j_gene: TRBJ2-4
v_gene: TRBV19
d_gene: -
CDR3aa: CASRDLAKNIQYF
CDR3nt: TGTGCCAGCCGGGACCTAGCCAAAAACATTCAGTACTTC

abundance: many
j_gene: TRBJ2-3
v_gene: TRBV7-2
d_gene: -
CDR3aa: CASSSRAGGTQYF
CDR3nt: TGTGCCAGCAGCTCACGGGCCGGGGGCACGCAGTATTTT

abundance: many
j_gene: TRBJ1-2
v_gene: TRBV5-1
d_gene: TRBD1
CDR3aa: CASSLGTGAKLNYGYTF
CDR3nt: TGCGCCAGCAGCTTGGGAACAGGGGCGAAACTCAACTATGGCTACACCTTC

abundance: few
j_gene: TRBJ2-3
v_gene: TRBV7-9
d_gene: -
CDR3aa: CASSPDRVPSTDTQYF
CDR3nt: TGTGCCAGCAGCCCTGACAGAGTCCCTAGCACAGATACGCAGTATTTT

abundance: -
j_gene: TRBJ2-1
v_gene: TRBV7-6
d_gene: -
CDR3aa: CASSSTTRGQFF
CDR3nt: TGTGCCAGCAGCTCAACGACTAGAGGGCAGTTCTTC

abundance: -
j_gene: TRBJ2-1
v_gene: TRBV25-1
d_gene: -
CDR3aa: CASSVGGANEQFF
CDR3nt: TGTGCCAGCAGTGTGGGCGGAGCCAATGAGCAGTTCTTC

abundance: few
j_gene: TRBJ1-2
v_gene: TRBV7-2
d_gene: -
CDR3aa: CASSPRSGKDYGYTF
CDR3nt: TGTGCCAGCAGCCCGCGGTCGGGGAAGGACTATGGCTACACCTTC

abundance: -
j_gene: TRBJ2-7
v_gene: TRBV5-1
d_gene: -
CDR3aa: CASSPGGVDEQYF
CDR3nt: TGCGCCAGCAGCCCCGGGGGAGTGGACGAGCAGTACTTC

abundance: few
j_gene: TRBJ2-2
v_gene: TRBV11-2
d_gene: TRBD1
CDR3aa: CASSLDRGGGELFF
CDR3nt: TGTGCCAGCAGCTTGGACAGGGGCGGTGGGGAGCTGTTTTTT

abundance: many
j_gene: TRBJ2-3
v_gene: TRBV9
d_gene: -
CDR3aa: CASSVEGVRGDTQYF
CDR3nt: TGTGCCAGCAGCGTAGAAGGCGTGAGGGGGGATACGCAGTATTTT

abundance: -
j_gene: TRBJ2-7
v_gene: TRBV5-1
d_gene: -
CDR3aa: CASRGAYEQYF
CDR3nt: TGCGCCAGCAGGGGGGCCTACGAGCAGTACTTC

abundance: -
j_gene: TRBJ1-1
v_gene: TRBV30
d_gene: -
CDR3aa: CAWNFRRTEAFF
CDR3nt: TGTGCCTGGAACTTCCGAAGGACTGAAGCTTTCTTT

abundance: -
j_gene: TRBJ2-5
v_gene: TRBV29-1
d_gene: -
CDR3aa: CSVVSSGGETQYF
CDR3nt: TGCAGCGTTGTATCATCAGGGGGGGAGACCCAGTACTTC

abundance: -
j_gene: TRBJ1-1
v_gene: TRBV5-1
d_gene: -
CDR3aa: CASRGRGSNTEAFF
CDR3nt: TGCGCCAGCAGGGGAAGGGGCTCCAACACTGAAGCTTTCTTT

abundance: -
j_gene: TRBJ1-3
v_gene: TRBV12-3/TRBV12-4
d_gene: -
CDR3aa: CASSLWVGNTIYF
CDR3nt: TGTGCCAGCAGTTTGTGGGTAGGAAACACCATATATTTT

abundance: many
j_gene: TRBJ1-4
v_gene: TRBV7-2
d_gene: TRBD1
CDR3aa: CASSLTGQGREKLFF
CDR3nt: TGTGCCAGCAGCTTAACGGGACAGGGCAGGGAAAAACTGTTTTTT

abundance: -
j_gene: TRBJ2-1
v_gene: TRBV2
d_gene: -
CDR3aa: CASSERTVTGNEQFF
CDR3nt: TGTGCCAGCAGTGAGCGGACAGTTACAGGGAATGAGCAGTTCTTC

abundance: -
j_gene: TRBJ1-5
v_gene: TRBV9
d_gene: -
CDR3aa: CASSVAGTRTEPQHF
CDR3nt: TGTGCCAGCAGCGTAGCCGGGACCAGGACAGAGCCCCAGCATTTT